Sequencing of this TCR beta chain was carried out in a study of blood T cell repertoires in COVID-19. Study-level information: Whether acute or convalescent, the COVID-19 samples came from the United States, Italy and Spain. Sources were T cells, B-cell-depleted T cells, or PBMCs; the material itself was cDNA or gDNA.

Trimming took off 1 base at V and 2 bases at J, with 11 bases between the two ends. This CDR3 is 15 amino acids long. CDR1 SGHKS and CDR2 YYEKEE come from the germline V gene (reference sequence). Authors' analysis steps: Nucleated cell number was recorded as an estimate derived from reference gene primer amplification. Only in-frame clones appear in the TCRdb table, and some are missing; sequencing was by immunoSEQ multiplex PCR. V and J calls and clone size follow that table, whereas D and trimming were derived from the DNA. The sample contains approximately 170,000 clones, 84% of which appear only once.

The sequence was obtained from a woman aged 80 or over with acute or convalescent COVID-19. The chain couples TRBV5-5 to TRBJ2-3, with a tentative D call TRBD1 (6 bases). Material for sequencing was peripheral blood. The CDR3 protein is CASSLSGQITDTQYF. The DNA for the CDR3 is TGTGCCAGCAGCTTGTCAGGACAGATCACAGATACGCAGTATTTT.